These 14 T cell receptor beta chains came from one sample sequenced in a study of regulatory T cells in long-lasting Graves disease. Time point of the sample: newly diagnosed GD, antithyroid drugs for less than 3 months. The TCR library was made from RNA that had been extracted from PBMCs in TRIzol. CDR3 regions were amplified by Arm-PCR using iRepertoire HTBI primers to build TCR beta libraries. One entry per CDR3 protein results from TCRdb running MiXCR on the multiplex PCR reads. Here the sample spans roughly 440,000 distinct CDR3 sequences, 16% being singletons. The sample also formed part of further work on T cells in Graves' hyperthyroidism and ophthalmopathy.

This material consisted of peripheral blood mononuclear cells (PBMCs), taken at new diagnosis, from a patient treated with antithyroid drugs. The receptor source for this set is a woman between 18 and 29 years old with Graves disease.

This clonotype was detected once. With a much larger clone just one base away, this may be a read error. The chain couples TRBV6-2 or TRBV6-3 to TRBJ1-1, with a possible D match to TRBD1 (5 bases). Germline CDR1 and CDR2: MNHEY and SVGEGT. CDR3 length: 14 residues. V lost 7 bases to trimming and J lost 4 bases, with 16 bases between them. CDR3 region: CASTKQGMSTEAFF. The CDR3 nucleotides read TGTGCCAGCACTAAGCAGGGCATGAGCACTGAAGCTTTCTTT.

The chain carries TRBV10-1 and TRBJ2-2; D not certain. CDR3 length: 16 amino acids. Germline CDR1 reads WNHNN; CDR2 reads SYGVQD (reference sequence). V gave up 4 bases and J gave up 0 bases, with 12 bases separating them. The CDR3 sequence is CASSVGGLANTGELFF. Written as DNA, the CDR3 is TGCGCCAGCAGTGTAGGTGGGCTAGCGAACACCGGGGAGCTGTTTTTT.

This clonotype showed up many times. The V call is TRBV2, the J call TRBJ2-3; 7 bases match TRBD2. CDR1 is SNHLY, CDR2 FYNNEI, per germline. CDR3 length: 14 residues. V was pared by 7 bases and J by 2 bases, with 6 bases of the junction left unmatched. The DNA for the CDR3 is TGTGCCAGCAAGCGGGACCCCCACACAGATACGCAGTATTTT. It is translated as CASKRDPHTDTQYF.

This clonotype was observed many times. V usage is TRBV20-1 and J usage is TRBJ2-3; no firm D call. The ends were cut back, 5 bases at V and 7 bases at J, with 10 bases in the middle. This CDR3 comprises 11 residues. The germline V gene encodes CDR1 DFQATT and CDR2 SNEGSKA (reference sequence). CDR3 sequence reads: CSAPTLNTQYF. Written as DNA, the CDR3 is TGCAGTGCTCCTACGCTTAATACGCAGTATTTT.

The J gene is TRBJ2-7, the V gene TRBV14; D unresolved. The CDR3 extends over 15 amino acids. The germline V gene encodes CDR1 SGHDN and CDR2 FVKESK. With 2 bases removed from V and 2 bases from J, the gap between germline ends came to 13 bases. CDR3 nucleotides: TGTGCCAGCAGCCAATTACTCGGCAGCACCTACGAGCAGTACTTC. Residues: CASSQLLGSTYEQYF.

This clonotype showed up many times. The genes are TRBV11-2 and TRBJ2-3; D is undetermined. The length of the CDR3 is 15 residues. Germline CDR1 reads SGHAT; CDR2 reads FQNNGV. Trimming cost V 0 bases and J 2 bases, with 9 bases left between them. The CDR3 loop is CASSLEISSTDTQYF. DNA of the CDR3: TGTGCCAGCAGCTTAGAAATATCCTCCACAGATACGCAGTATTTT. Based on the CDR3 plus reference TRBV11-2 and TRBJ2-3, the full variable domain is EAGVAQSPRYKIIEKRQSVAFWCNPISGHATLYWYQQILGQGPKLLIQFQNNGVVDDSQLPKDRFSAERLKGVDSTLKIQPAKLEDSAVYLCASSLEISSTDTQYFGPGTRLTVL.

Many counts were recorded for this clonotype. The gene calls are TRBV28 and TRBJ2-1; 14 bases agree with TRBD2. The germline gives CDR1 MDHEN, CDR2 SYDVKM. V was clipped by 9 bases and J by 9 bases; unmatched bases: 13. This CDR3 has 16 amino acids. The CDR3 DNA follows: TGTGCCAGTCGAAGGGGGACTAGCGGGAGAGTTGGTGAGCAGTTCTTC. Its protein product is CASRRGTSGRVGEQFF.

In the case of this clonotype: Since a far larger clone is one base different, this is likely a read error. This CDR3 is missing its conserved last phenylalanine or tryptophan, likely due to a read error. No DNA is shown, since the ends of the CDR3 on it are uncertain; the CDR3 is the one TCRdb lists. CDR3 in amino acids: CSARGERETQYL. The J gene is TRBJ2-1, the V gene TRBV20-1; the DNA was not used to check the table's D call, TRBD2. Germline V gene data show CDR1 as DFQATT and CDR2 as SNEGSKA (reference sequence). The CDR3 length equals 12 residues, ends included.

This clonotype was picked up a small number of times. V usage is TRBV29-1 and J usage is TRBJ1-1, with D maybe TRBD1 (5 bases). Germline V CDR1 and CDR2: SQVTM, ANQGSEA. The CDR3 sequence is 11 residues long. Trimming shortened V by 4 bases and J by 5 bases, and 8 bases separated the two germline ends. The CDR3 loop is CSVGGATEAFF. The DNA of the CDR3 is TGCAGCGTTGGAGGGGCAACTGAAGCTTTCTTT. Full variable domain (outside the CDR3, taken from reference TRBV29-1 and TRBJ1-1): SAVISQKPSRDICQRGTSLTIQCQVDSQVTMMFWYRQQPGQSLTLIATANQGSEATYESGFVIDKFPISRPNLTFSTLTVSNMSPEDSSIYLCSVGGATEAFFGQGTRLTVV.

Points on this clonotype: Given a much more abundant clone one base away, this may be a read error. This chain links TRBV28 with TRBJ2-1; the D is unclear. V dropped 5 bases and J dropped 13 bases, with 18 bases sitting between them. This CDR3 has 13 amino acids. CDR1 and CDR2 (germline): MDHEN, SYDVKM. The CDR3 coding sequence is TGTGCCAGCAGTCGACGCAGGCGAGAGACCCAGTTCTTC. It is translated as CASSRRRRETQFF. Looking up the rest from reference TRBV28 and TRBJ2-1 gives the full variable domain: DVKVTQSSRYLVKRTGEKVFLECVQDMDHENMFWYRQDPGLGLRLIYFSYDVKMKEKGDIPEGYSVSREKKERFSLILESASTNQTSMYLCASSRRRRETQFFGPGTRLTVL.

The chain combines TRBV20-1 with TRBJ1-5; TRBD1 might be the D (5 bases). Per the germline V gene, CDR1 is DFQATT and CDR2 is SNEGSKA (reference sequence). V was shortened by 2 bases and J by 0 bases, with 14 bases between the two germline ends. The CDR3 has 16 residues. DNA for the CDR3: TGCAGTGCTAGACCCTCCAGGGAGTATAGCAATCAGCCCCAGCATTTT. It specifies CSARPSREYSNQPQHF.

The J gene is TRBJ2-3, the V gene TRBV2; 7 bases are shared with TRBD1. The J call may not be correct, given that the DNA end is closer to TRBJ2-7. In germline, CDR1 is SNHLY, CDR2 FYNNEI. This CDR3 is built from 14 residues. In nucleotides, the CDR3 is TGTGCCAGCAGAACCGGGACAGCTTCCTACGAGCAGTACTTC. Protein product: CASRTGTASYEQYF.

The chain combines TRBV19 with TRBJ1-5; a weak D match, TRBD1 (5 bases). The CDR3 runs to 18 residues. From germline, CDR1 is LNHDA and CDR2 SQIVND (reference sequence). V shed 0 bases and J shed 6 bases, with 21 bases lying between them. The CDR3 loop reads CASSIDVLGGVSIQPQHF. The CDR3 DNA reads as TGTGCCAGTAGTATAGACGTCCTGGGGGGGGTCTCTATTCAGCCCCAGCATTTT.

The chain recombines TRBV6-6 with TRBJ2-2; D may be TRBD1 (6 bases). This CDR3 region has 18 residues. V was pared by 0 bases and J by 0 bases, with 14 bases between. Looked up from germline, CDR1 is MNHNY and CDR2 is SVGAGI (reference sequence). DNA for the CDR3: TGTGCCAGCAGTTACTCGCCCAGCCACAGGGCGAACACCGGGGAGCTGTTTTTT. It codes for CASSYSPSHRANTGELFF.